This section outlines one TCR beta chain sequence together with its context. Its antigen is still unknown. Treatment given: approximately nine-day PBMC culture with coronavirus spike peptide pools or control peptides (ViraFEST assay). Antigen-specific T cells were expanded with peptide pools by ViraFEST, and TCRs were then sequenced. This CDR3 contains 16 residues. From germline, CDR1 is GTSNPN and CDR2 SVGIG (reference sequence). Trimming left V 3 bases short and J 4 bases short, with 16 bases between. The data belong to a study of vaccination and CD4 T cells after COVID-19. The Oncomine TCR Beta short-read assay was applied to DNA of cultured CD4+ T cells. TCRdb redid the calling of the PCR reads with MiXCR, one entry per CDR3 protein. Here the sample spans about 14,000 distinct CDR3 sequences, approximately 48% being singletons.

The material sequenced was CD4+ T cells from blood, cultured in vitro, taken before SARS-CoV-2 vaccination. V and J are TRBV30 and TRBJ1-6, with a tentative D call TRBD1 (6 bases). The sequence came from a human donor who had recovered from COVID-19. Here the CDR3 reads CAWRFGGGLYNSPLHF. In nucleotides, the CDR3 is TGTGCCTGGAGGTTCGGCGGGGGCCTGTATAATTCACCCCTCCACTTT.